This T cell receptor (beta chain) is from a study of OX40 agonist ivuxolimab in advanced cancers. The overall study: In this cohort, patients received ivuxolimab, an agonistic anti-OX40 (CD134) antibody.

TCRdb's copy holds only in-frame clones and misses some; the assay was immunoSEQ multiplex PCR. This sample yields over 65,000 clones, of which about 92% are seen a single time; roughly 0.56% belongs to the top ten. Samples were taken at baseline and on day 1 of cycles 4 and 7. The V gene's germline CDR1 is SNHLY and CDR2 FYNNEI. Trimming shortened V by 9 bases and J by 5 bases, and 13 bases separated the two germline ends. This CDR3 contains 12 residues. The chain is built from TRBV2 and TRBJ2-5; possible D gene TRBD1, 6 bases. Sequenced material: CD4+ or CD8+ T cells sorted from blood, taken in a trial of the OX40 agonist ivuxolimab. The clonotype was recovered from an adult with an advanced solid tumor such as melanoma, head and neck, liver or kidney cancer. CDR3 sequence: CASSQGPETQYF. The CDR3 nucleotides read TGTGCCAGTTCGCAGGGGCCGGAGACCCAGTACTTC.